This T cell receptor beta chain was recorded in a study of cytomegalovirus exposure and HLA in healthy donors. Assay: immunoSEQ multiplex PCR; the TCRdb copy retains only in-frame clones and omits some. The sample has hundreds of thousands of clones, about 92% seen once. Germline CDR1 reads MNHEY; CDR2 reads SMNVEV (reference sequence). This CDR3 spans 17 amino acids. Trimming pared 5 bases from V and 0 bases from J, leaving 19 bases between. The TCR comes from a woman in her twenties or thirties in good health and CMV-seronegative. The J gene is TRBJ1-1, the V gene TRBV27; tentatively, D is TRBD1 (5 bases). Sequencing was done on a sample of PBMCs. The CDR3 sequence is CASSRQGVQVMNTEAFF. For the CDR3, the DNA is TGTGCCAGCAGTCGCCAGGGCGTCCAGGTCATGAACACTGAAGCTTTCTTT.